This is a list of T cell receptor beta chains from one sample in a study of blood T cell repertoires in COVID-19. Profiling relied on immunoSEQ multiplex PCR, and the TCRdb table lists in-frame clones only, not all of them. This table holds about 180,000 clones, 84% found once. The sample taken for sequencing was peripheral blood. These receptors all stem from a human donor in a cohort sampled during active COVID-19. The conserved cysteine and the conserved F or W are not part of the CDR3 here. The order of the fields is J gene, V gene, CDR3 protein.

>TRBJ2-5|TRBV5-4
ASSSWSGLAGGLQETQY
>TRBJ1-4|TRBV2
ASSPGTALF
>TRBJ2-1|TRBV14
ASSQAAIAGGTEQF
>TRBJ2-7|TRBV6-6
ATRSGLGSYEQY
>TRBJ1-1|TRBV6-5
ASSPRTGFEAF
>TRBJ1-6|TRBV15
ATSTGGPLH
>TRBJ1-2|TRBV10-3
AISEPTGDYGYT
>TRBJ1-1|TRBV19
ASSDNKMNTEAF
>TRBJ2-3|TRBV3-1/TRBV3-2
ASSQEGGTTDTQY
>TRBJ2-7|TRBV5-1
ASGRSDSYEQY
>TRBJ2-4|TRBV10-3
AISESRSAMNIQY
>TRBJ2-2|TRBV7-6
ASRGKSGGVTGELF
>TRBJ2-7|TRBV24-1
ATSDPRQGSEQY
>TRBJ2-7|TRBV3-1/TRBV3-2
ASSQGQGSYEQY
>TRBJ2-7|TRBV18
ASSPGQGKNEQY
>TRBJ1-2|TRBV5-4
ASSTLDRGRGYT
>TRBJ2-7|TRBV5-1
ASSPLRRGEDEQY
>TRBJ2-6|TRBV19
ASTLDREGSGANVLT
>TRBJ2-7|TRBV5-1
ASSIAGGSYEQY
>TRBJ2-1|TRBV4-1
ASSRHPGTSGNYNEQF
>TRBJ2-7|TRBV29-1
SAGQSYEQY
>TRBJ2-1|TRBV5-1
ASSLTTYNEQF
>TRBJ2-5|TRBV6-5
ASSYGTSGKETQY
>TRBJ1-4|TRBV5-1
ASSRGQGNEKLF
>TRBJ1-2|TRBV3-1/TRBV3-2
ASSQDRVVYT
>TRBJ2-7|TRBV2
ASSLLGGEQY
>TRBJ2-1|TRBV5-1
ASSWAGSSYNEQF
>TRBJ2-4|TRBV6-1
ASSDGDRGFQLAKNIQY
>TRBJ2-5|TRBV27
ASSFLKEKETQY
>TRBJ2-7|TRBV7-9
ASTPGLAGGPRSYEQY
>TRBJ1-2|TRBV14
ASSQGTGVYGYT
>TRBJ2-7|TRBV3-1/TRBV3-2
ASSQRGTVQGDEQY